The 28 T cell receptor beta chains listed next were all sequenced from one sample in a study of T cell changes during pregnancy in multiple sclerosis. Method: immunoSEQ multiplex PCR; TCRdb's copy keeps in-frame clones and lacks some. Among 80,000 or so clones listed, 92% were seen once. The specimen comprised peripheral blood, sampled before pregnancy. These receptors all come from a female donor with multiple sclerosis, enrolled in a pregnancy study.

The V and J genes are TRBV28 and TRBJ2-7, with 9 bases fitting TRBD1. The germline CDR1 and CDR2 sequences are MDHEN and SYDVKM. V lost 5 bases and J lost 4; bases outside the gene matches: 9. The CDR3 is made up of 15 amino acids. CDR3 sequence reads: CASSQRGTGKYEQYF. The CDR3 coding sequence is TGTGCCAGCAGTCAGAGAGGGACAGGGAAATACGAGCAGTACTTC.

The gene calls are TRBV6-1 and TRBJ1-4, with TRBD1 as a possible D gene (6 bases). Germline CDR1 MNHNS, CDR2 SASEGT. This CDR3 has 14 amino acids. V was clipped by 5 bases and J by 6 bases, with 13 bases between them. CDR3 nucleotides: TGTGCCAGCAGTCTCAGGGGAACGTATGAAAAACTGTTTTTT. It is translated as CASSLRGTYEKLFF.

The V gene is TRBV6-4, the J gene TRBJ2-7, with a weak D call TRBD2 (6 bases). V was clipped by 6 bases and J by 5 bases, with 14 bases between them. Germline values: CDR1 MRHNA, CDR2 SNTAGT. CDR3 length equals 13 residues. The CDR3 region has the DNA TGTGCCAGCAGCGAAGGAGGGTCCCACGAGCAGTACTTC. Translated: CASSEGGSHEQYF.

This clone has a handful of counts. The chain couples TRBV2 to TRBJ1-1; D gene uncertain. The CDR3 sequence is 13 residues long. Trimming cost V 6 bases and J 10 bases, with 18 bases left between them. Germline V gene lookup returns CDR1 SNHLY and CDR2 FYNNEI. CDR3 loop: CASRSTLILGAFF. The DNA of the CDR3 is TGTGCCAGCAGGTCAACTCTAATCCTTGGAGCTTTCTTT. Full variable domain (remainder filled in from reference TRBV2 and TRBJ1-1): EPEVTQTPSHQVTQMGQEVILRCVPISNHLYFYWYRQILGQKVEFLVSFYNNEISEKSEIFDDQFSVERPDGSNFTLKIRSTKLEDSAMYFCASRSTLILGAFFGQGTRLTVV.

J is TRBJ1-4 and V is TRBV11-2; TRBD1 aligns across 8 bases. The CDR3 extends over 15 amino acids. Germline CDR1 is SGHAT and CDR2 is FQNNGV. V shed 0 bases, J shed 8 bases, and the junction held 5 bases outside the gene matches. CDR3 sequence reads: CASSLDQGAWEKLFF. The CDR3 DNA reads as TGTGCCAGCAGCTTAGATCAGGGGGCCTGGGAAAAACTGTTTTTT. Supplemented by reference TRBV11-2 and TRBJ1-4, the full variable domain reads EAGVAQSPRYKIIEKRQSVAFWCNPISGHATLYWYQQILGQGPKLLIQFQNNGVVDDSQLPKDRFSAERLKGVDSTLKIQPAKLEDSAVYLCASSLDQGAWEKLFFGSGTQLSVL.

This clone was seen only once. J is TRBJ2-5 and V is TRBV12-5; D is unresolved. Germline loops: CDR1 LGHNT, CDR2 FRNRAP. This CDR3 is built from 11 residues. Trimming took 0 bases from V and 9 from J, leaving 5 bases between them. CDR3 sequence reads: CASGLVSAQYF. As DNA, the CDR3 is TGTGCTAGTGGTTTGGTCAGCGCCCAGTACTTC.

The chain joins TRBV11-2 to TRBJ2-5; D possibly corresponds to TRBD1 (5 bases). The CDR3 extends over 14 amino acids. Trimming cost V 1 base and J 5 bases, with 11 bases left between them. The germline gives CDR1 SGHAT, CDR2 FQNNGV. The chain's CDR3 is CASSLVPRQETQYF. As DNA, the CDR3 is TGTGCCAGCAGCTTAGTCCCCCGACAGGAGACCCAGTACTTC. Combining the CDR3 with reference TRBV11-2 and TRBJ2-5 gives the whole variable domain EAGVAQSPRYKIIEKRQSVAFWCNPISGHATLYWYQQILGQGPKLLIQFQNNGVVDDSQLPKDRFSAERLKGVDSTLKIQPAKLEDSAVYLCASSLVPRQETQYFGPGTRLLVL.

This clone was picked up a small number of times. The rearrangement joins TRBV6-1 to TRBJ2-7; possible D gene TRBD1, 6 bases. Germline V gene sequence: CDR1 MNHNS, CDR2 SASEGT. V shed 0 bases and J shed 0 bases, with 9 bases lying between them. The CDR3 extends over 15 amino acids. CDR3 loop: CASSEAGGASYEQYF. The CDR3 DNA is TGTGCCAGCAGTGAAGCTGGGGGCGCCTCCTACGAGCAGTACTTC.

Details on this clone: Other DNA sequences of this sample code for an identical CDR3. This chain links TRBV5-1 with TRBJ2-7, with D possibly TRBD1 on 6 matching bases. The V end lost 4 bases, the J end lost 1 base, and 12 bases lay between the germline ends. CDR1 is SGHRS, CDR2 YFSETQ, per germline. The CDR3 spans 14 residues. The CDR3 reads CASSPDRISYEQYF. The CDR3 DNA is TGCGCCAGCAGCCCCGACAGGATATCCTACGAGCAGTACTTC.

Here the CDR3 DNA reads TGCAGTGCTAGGGGCGCGTACGAGCAGTACTTC. It translates to CSARGAYEQYF. The gene calls are TRBV20-1 and TRBJ2-7; the D is unclear. Trimming cost V 3 bases and J 4 bases, with 7 bases left between them. Looked up from germline, CDR1 is DFQATT and CDR2 is SNEGSKA (reference sequence). The CDR3 covers 11 residues.

The chain links TRBV30 to TRBJ1-4; the D is unclear. The CDR3 has 14 residues. Trimming pared 0 bases from V and 7 bases from J, leaving 12 bases between. Germline V gene lookup returns CDR1 GTSNPN and CDR2 SVGIG (reference sequence). CDR3 amino acids: CAWSVGSVREKLFF. The CDR3 DNA reads TGTGCCTGGAGTGTTGGGAGTGTTCGTGAAAAACTGTTTTTT. Supplemented by reference TRBV30 and TRBJ1-4, the full variable domain reads SQTIHQWPATLVQPVGSPLSLECTVEGTSNPNLYWYRQAAGRGLQLLFYSVGIGQISSEVPQNLSASRPQDRQFILSSKKLLLSDSGFYLCAWSVGSVREKLFFGSGTQLSVL.

This clone was counted a few times. The chain couples TRBV9 to TRBJ2-2, with D possibly being TRBD1 (6 bases). Germline CDR1 SGDLS, CDR2 YYNGEE. V gave up 4 bases and J gave up 2 bases, with 12 bases separating them. The CDR3 contains 15 residues. The CDR3 DNA reads as TGTGCCAGCAGCCCCCTGACAGGAAACACCGGGGAGCTGTTTTTT. Protein product: CASSPLTGNTGELFF. Variable domain in full (rest from reference TRBV9 and TRBJ2-2): DSGVTQTPKHLITATGQRVTLRCSPRSGDLSVYWYQQSLDQGLQFLIQYYNGEERAKGNILERFSAQQFPDLHSELNLSSLELGDSALYFCASSPLTGNTGELFFGEGSRLTVL.

This rearrangement joins TRBV2 to TRBJ2-7; TRBD2 might be the D (7 bases). In germline, CDR1 is SNHLY, CDR2 FYNNEI. V was trimmed by 6 bases and J by 3 bases, leaving 21 bases between them. The CDR3 consists of 16 residues. CDR3 DNA: TGTGCCAGCAGCACTTTTCGGGGGGCCAAGAACTACGAGCAGTACTTC. This gives the protein CASSTFRGAKNYEQYF.

This clone was seen a single time. The chain carries TRBV15 and TRBJ2-3, with 8 bases fitting TRBD2. V was pared by 4 bases and J by 0 bases, with 3 bases of the junction left unmatched. The CDR3 is made up of 15 amino acids. The germline V gene encodes CDR1 LNHNV and CDR2 YYDKDF (reference sequence). The CDR3 DNA is TGTGCCACCAGCACGAGCGGGAGTAGCACAGATACGCAGTATTTT. Protein: CATSTSGSSTDTQYF.

The chain recombines TRBV5-1 with TRBJ2-7; 9 nucleotides align to TRBD1. V was pared by 4 bases and J by 5 bases, with 7 bases of the junction left unmatched. Germline values: CDR1 SGHRS, CDR2 YFSETQ. The CDR3 has 14 amino acids. The DNA of the CDR3 is TGCGCCAGCAGCACCGGACAGGGGACACACGAGCAGTACTTC. It encodes CASSTGQGTHEQYF.

The chain combines TRBV2 with TRBJ1-4, with a tentative D call TRBD1 (5 bases). CDR1 is SNHLY, CDR2 FYNNEI, per germline. The CDR3 extends over 13 amino acids. Trimming pared 4 bases from V and 7 bases from J, leaving 10 bases between. In DNA, the CDR3 is TGTGCCAGCAGTGGGGGCGTCGGTGAAAAACTGTTTTTT. Amino acids: CASSGGVGEKLFF.

The V and J genes are TRBV6-1 and TRBJ1-1; D may be TRBD1 (6 bases). The germline gives CDR1 MNHNS, CDR2 SASEGT. The CDR3 has 13 amino acids. Trimming cost V 7 bases and J 6 bases, with 15 bases left between them. The CDR3 DNA is TGTGCCAGCAAAACAGGGTTTGGGGCTGAAGCTTTCTTT. This encodes CASKTGFGAEAFF.

This clone was counted a single time. The J gene is TRBJ2-7, the V gene TRBV6-5, with D uncertain. The CDR3 runs 15 residues. Trimming pared 0 bases from V and 5 bases from J, leaving 14 bases between. CDR1 MNHEY and CDR2 SVGAGI come from the germline V gene. This CDR3 reads CASSYSNLRSDEQYF. The DNA for the CDR3 is TGTGCCAGCAGTTACTCGAATCTTAGATCGGACGAGCAGTACTTC.

This chain connects TRBV7-9 to TRBJ2-5; D is possibly TRBD1 (6 bases). This CDR3 region has 14 residues. Trimming removed 1 base at V and 4 bases at J, with 10 bases between. In germline, CDR1 is SEHNR, CDR2 FQNEAQ (reference sequence). The CDR3 protein is CASSLEQGLETQYF. The CDR3 DNA is TGTGCCAGCAGCTTAGAGCAGGGGCTAGAGACCCAGTACTTC.

V usage is TRBV6-1 and J usage is TRBJ2-3; weak D call: TRBD2 (6 bases). The CDR3 is made up of 13 amino acids. The V gene lost 6 bases and the J gene lost 6 bases, with 13 bases spanning the gap. In germline, CDR1 is MNHNS, CDR2 SASEGT. The CDR3, as DNA: TGTGCCAGCAGCCAAATACGGGGGGATACGCAGTATTTT. It encodes CASSQIRGDTQYF.

This sequence joins TRBV5-1 and TRBJ2-3, with 10 bases lining up with TRBD2. This CDR3 is 19 amino acids long. Per the germline V gene, CDR1 is SGHRS and CDR2 is YFSETQ. The ends lost 6 bases at V and 1 base at J; junction bases unmatched: 17. The CDR3 here is CASTPLRAGGRWGTDTQYF. The CDR3 nucleotides read TGCGCCAGCACCCCCTTAAGAGCGGGAGGGCGATGGGGCACAGATACGCAGTATTTT.

The chain joins TRBV19 to TRBJ1-2, with D possibly being TRBD1 (5 bases). Deletions cut 4 bases from V and 3 bases from J, with 9 bases between. Germline CDR1 LNHDA, CDR2 SQIVND (reference sequence). The length of the CDR3 is 13 residues. The CDR3 DNA is TGTGCCAGTAGTACCCTCAGGGACTATGGCTACACCTTC. This translates into CASSTLRDYGYTF.

The chain has TRBV7-2 and TRBJ1-3; a possible D gene is TRBD1 (5 bases). Trimming stripped 5 bases from V and 0 bases from J, with 14 bases between. Germline V gives CDR1 SGHTA, CDR2 FQGNSA. This CDR3 region has 16 residues. CDR3 nucleotides: TGTGCCAGCAGCCGATCCGGGACTAGCTCTGGAAACACCATATATTTT. Translating gives CASSRSGTSSGNTIYF.

The chain combines TRBV19 with TRBJ2-7; D may be TRBD2 (6 bases). Germline V lookup: CDR1 LNHDA, CDR2 SQIVND (reference sequence). Trimming stripped 3 bases from V and 0 bases from J, with 9 bases between. This CDR3 has 14 amino acids. DNA of the CDR3: TGTGCCAGTAGTATCATGGAGGGCTCCTACGAGCAGTACTTC. This sequence encodes CASSIMEGSYEQYF.

The gene calls are TRBV6-5 and TRBJ1-5; D possibly corresponds to TRBD1 (5 bases). This CDR3 has 14 residues. V was cut by 0 bases and J by 5 bases, with 8 bases left in between. Germline assignment: CDR1 MNHEY and CDR2 SVGAGI. CDR3 residues: CASSYSGGDQPQHF. The CDR3 DNA reads TGTGCCAGCAGTTACTCGGGGGGTGATCAGCCCCAGCATTTT.

The chain is built from TRBV6-6 and TRBJ2-7; 10 bases map to TRBD1. The germline V gene encodes CDR1 MNHNY and CDR2 SVGAGI (reference sequence). The V and J ends lost 4 bases and 4 bases, in that order; junction bases with no gene match: 10. The CDR3 length is 16 residues. The CDR3 is CASSSTGTGAPYEQYF. The CDR3 DNA reads TGTGCCAGCAGTTCCACCGGGACAGGGGCCCCATACGAGCAGTACTTC.

The genes are TRBV6-1 and TRBJ1-5; 7 positions agree with TRBD1. The CDR3 is 14 residues long. Germline-derived CDR1 and CDR2 are MNHNS and SASEGT. V dropped 9 bases and J dropped 0; count of bases not matched to a gene: 5. CDR3 sequence (DNA): TGTGCCAGTACTAGGGGGCATAGCAATCAGCCCCAGCATTTT. Translation gives CASTRGHSNQPQHF.

V and J are TRBV5-8 and TRBJ1-2, with a possible D match to TRBD1 (6 bases). V lost 5 bases and J lost 4, with 18 bases in between. CDR1 and CDR2 (germline): SGHTS, YDEGEE. This CDR3 contains 15 residues. The CDR3 DNA reads TGTGCCAGCAGTAGGACAGACCTAACGATCTATGGCTACACCTTC. This codes for CASSRTDLTIYGYTF. Together with reference TRBV5-8 and TRBJ1-2, the CDR3 gives the full variable domain: EAGVTQSPTHLIKTRGQQATLRCSPISGHTSVYWYQQALGLGLQFLLWYDEGEERNRGNFPPRFSGRQFPNYSSELNVNALELEDSALYLCASSRTDLTIYGYTFGSGTRLTVV.